This T cell receptor (beta chain) was sequenced for a study of cytomegalovirus exposure and HLA in healthy donors. General study findings and limits: Researchers counted over 150 TCR beta chains as cytomegalovirus-associated.

Points on this clone: Its antigen is unknown.

Sequenced by immunoSEQ multiplex PCR; TCRdb stores in-frame clones only, minus some. Of 160,000 or so clones listed, 85% are singletons. Sequenced input: PBMCs. The sequence came from a man aged 25-45 years in good health and CMV-seropositive.

CDR3 in DNA: TGCGCCAGCAGCCAAGAGTCCCCCAACAGGGAAGATACGCAGTATTTT. Translated, it gives CASSQESPNREDTQYF. This rearrangement joins TRBV4-3 to TRBJ2-3; D perhaps matches TRBD1 (6 bases). V lost 0 bases and J 5 bases, leaving 15 bases between the germline ends. CDR3 length equals 16 residues. Germline CDR1 and CDR2: LGHNA and YSLEER.